A single sample gave rise to the 26 T cell receptor beta chains below, sequenced in a study of T cells in Graves' hyperthyroidism and ophthalmopathy. The TCR beta CDR3 regions underwent amplification using RNA transcripts as the source. In the first-round RT-PCR of the TCR CDR3, the HTBI primer set was used. TCRdb used MiXCR to reprocess the multiplex PCR reads, holding one entry per CDR3 protein. The data hold some 690,000 distinct CDR3 sequences, with 15% to 20% observed a single time. The sample consisted of blood. The receptors were sampled from a man in his fifties with Graves' hyperthyroidism.

The V gene is TRBV2, the J gene TRBJ2-3; the D is unclear. V was pared by 7 bases and J by 2 bases, with 7 bases between. Germline V gene sequence: CDR1 SNHLY, CDR2 FYNNEI. The CDR3 has 12 amino acids. In DNA form, the CDR3 reads TGTGCCAGCAACGGGCCCACAGATACGCAGTATTTT. The encoded protein is CASNGPTDTQYF.

The CDR3 region has the DNA TGTGCCAGCGGGGACAGGGCGAGCAATCAGCCCCAGCATTTT. Translating gives CASGDRASNQPQHF. The genes are TRBV3-1 and TRBJ1-5, with 9 nucleotides matching TRBD1. The germline CDR1 and CDR2 sequences are LGHDT and YNNKEL (reference sequence). This CDR3 has 14 residues. V gave up 8 bases and J gave up 1 base; unmatched junction bases: 3. The variable domain in full, with the rest retrieved from reference TRBV3-1 and TRBJ1-5, is DTAVSQTPKYLVTQMGNDKSIKCEQNLGHDTMYWYKQDSKKFLKIMFSYNNKELIINETVPNRFSPKSPDKAHLNLHINSLELGDSAVYFCASGDRASNQPQHFGDGTRLSIL.

This clonotype showed up just a few times. The chain recombines TRBV7-2 with TRBJ1-1; 7 nucleotides agree with TRBD1. Germline V CDR1 and CDR2: SGHTA, FQGNSA. V lost 3 bases, J lost 10 bases, and 8 bases stayed unmatched. CDR3 length equals 13 residues. This chain's CDR3 is CASSLGQYQIAFF. The CDR3 nucleotides read TGTGCCAGCAGCTTGGGACAGTATCAGATAGCTTTCTTT.

This clonotype has only a few counts. The rearrangement links TRBV28 to TRBJ2-7, with no clear D. Trimming cost V 6 bases and J 0 bases, with 12 bases left between them. CDR3 length: 14 amino acids. Germline V CDR1 and CDR2: MDHEN, SYDVKM. In DNA form, the CDR3 reads TGTGCCAGCAGCCCAAGGGAAAGCTCCTACGAGCAGTACTTC. Translation gives CASSPRESSYEQYF.

In its sample, this clonotype was seen many times. This rearrangement joins TRBV28 to TRBJ2-7, with 10 bases fitting TRBD1. CDR1 MDHEN and CDR2 SYDVKM come from the germline V gene. Losses at the gene ends were 5 bases for V and 7 bases for J; bases not matched to a gene: 8. The CDR3 consists of 14 residues. CDR3 protein: CASSQDRGQWEQYF. In DNA form, the CDR3 reads TGTGCCAGCAGTCAAGACAGGGGGCAATGGGAGCAGTACTTC.

The chain has TRBV7-6 and TRBJ2-1, with 8 bases fitting TRBD2. The CDR3 is made up of 15 amino acids. Germline loops: CDR1 SGHVS, CDR2 FNYEAQ. The V gene end was trimmed by 4 bases and the J gene end by 4 bases; junction bases not matched to a gene: 6. The chain's CDR3 is CASSWAAGEYNEQFF. The CDR3 DNA follows: TGTGCCAGCAGCTGGGCAGCGGGAGAATACAATGAGCAGTTCTTC. Based on the CDR3 plus reference TRBV7-6 and TRBJ2-1, the full variable domain is GAGVSQSPRYKVTKRGQDVALRCDPISGHVSLYWYRQALGQGPEFLTYFNYEAQQDKSGLPNDRFSAERPEGSISTLTIQRTEQRDSAMYRCASSWAAGEYNEQFFGPGTRLTVL.

This clonotype has a handful of counts. The rearrangement joins TRBV10-1 to TRBJ2-2, with D uncertain. Trimming stripped 1 base from V and 6 bases from J, with 6 bases between. The CDR3 totals 13 residues. Germline-derived CDR1 and CDR2 are WNHNN and SYGVQD (reference sequence). The CDR3 DNA reads TGCGCCAGCAGTGAGTATGGCGCCGGGGAGCTGTTTTTT. It translates to CASSEYGAGELFF.

The sample holds a few counts of this clonotype. This chain joins TRBV4-3 and TRBJ2-2; unclear D gene. The germline V gene encodes CDR1 LGHNA and CDR2 YSLEER. Trimming pared 3 bases from V and 5 bases from J, leaving 10 bases between. The CDR3 consists of 14 residues. This chain's CDR3 is CASSQDPSTGELFF. CDR3 sequence (DNA): TGCGCCAGCAGCCAGGATCCCAGTACCGGGGAGCTGTTTTTT.

This clonotype was seen only a few times. The chain uses TRBV30 and TRBJ1-5; D gene ambiguous. This CDR3 spans 13 amino acids. V was trimmed by 1 base and J by 4 bases, leaving 8 bases between them. Per the germline V gene, CDR1 is GTSNPN and CDR2 is SVGIG (reference sequence). The CDR3 loop reads CAWSAEDNQPQHF. In DNA, the CDR3 is TGTGCCTGGAGTGCAGAGGATAATCAGCCCCAGCATTTT.

This sequence joins TRBV9 and TRBJ2-3; the D is unclear. V was pared by 3 bases and J by 4 bases, with 9 bases between. This CDR3 contains 13 residues. Germline V CDR1 and CDR2: SGDLS, YYNGEE. For the CDR3, the DNA is TGTGCCAGCAGCGCGACCCTCCCAGATACGCAGTATTTT. Residues: CASSATLPDTQYF. Drawing the rest from reference TRBV9 and TRBJ2-3, the complete variable domain is DSGVTQTPKHLITATGQRVTLRCSPRSGDLSVYWYQQSLDQGLQFLIQYYNGEERAKGNILERFSAQQFPDLHSELNLSSLELGDSALYFCASSATLPDTQYFGPGTRLTVL.

The sample holds a few counts of this clonotype. V is TRBV19 and J is TRBJ1-1; 7 positions match TRBD1. V lost 8 bases and J lost 5; bases outside the gene matches: 11. The CDR3 extends over 14 amino acids. Germline lookup yields CDR1 LNHDA and CDR2 SQIVND (reference sequence). CDR3 nucleotides: TGTGCCAGTGCGGTTCGGGGACAGAGGACTGAAGCTTTCTTT. Protein product: CASAVRGQRTEAFF. Variable domain in full (rest from reference TRBV19 and TRBJ1-1): DGGITQSPKYLFRKEGQNVTLSCEQNLNHDAMYWYRQDPGQGLRLIYYSQIVNDFQKGDIAEGYSVSREKKESFPLTVTSAQKNPTAFYLCASAVRGQRTEAFFGQGTRLTVV.

Note on this clonotype: Relative to the germline gene, one junction end is altered; a read error may explain this. The CDR3 is CASSDVQGIPLHF. Here the CDR3 DNA reads TGTGCCAGCAGCGATGTACAGGGGATCCCCCTCCACTTT. The genes are TRBV5-1 and TRBJ1-6, with 7 bases lining up with TRBD1. This CDR3 has 13 residues. Germline CDR1 reads SGHRS; CDR2 reads YFSETQ.

This clonotype was counted at least ten times. The chain links TRBV7-2 to TRBJ2-5; 7 bases are a match to TRBD1. The length of the CDR3 is 15 residues. CDR1 SGHTA and CDR2 FQGNSA come from the germline V gene. After removal of 5 bases from V and 1 base from J, the junction contained 7 bases not matched to a gene. The CDR3 loop reads CASSTLTGIQETQYF. The CDR3 DNA reads as TGTGCCAGCAGCACGTTGACAGGGATCCAAGAGACCCAGTACTTC. The entire variable domain, with the rest obtained from reference TRBV7-2 and TRBJ2-5, is as follows: GAGVSQSPSNKVTEKGKDVELRCDPISGHTALYWYRQSLGQGLEFLIYFQGNSAPDKSGLPSDRFSAERTGGSVSTLTIQRTQQEDSAVYLCASSTLTGIQETQYFGPGTRLLVL.

The chain has TRBV2 and TRBJ2-1, with a tentative D call TRBD2 (5 bases). V lost 7 bases, J lost 11 bases, and 15 bases lay in between. Germline V lookup: CDR1 SNHLY, CDR2 FYNNEI. The CDR3 totals 12 residues. Here the CDR3 DNA reads TGTGCCAGCAAGGTCGAGGGAGACCAGCAGTTCTTC. Its translation is CASKVEGDQQFF.

The chain combines TRBV7-9 with TRBJ2-7; a weak D match, TRBD2 (5 bases). With 4 bases removed from V and 12 bases from J, the gap between germline ends came to 19 bases. The CDR3 sequence is 13 residues long. CDR1 is SEHNR, CDR2 FQNEAQ, per germline (reference sequence). The CDR3 coding sequence is TGTGCCAGCAGCTCGACGGTACTAGGGCGGCTGTACTTC. This translates into CASSSTVLGRLYF.

The sample holds a few counts of this clonotype. The chain carries TRBV28 and TRBJ2-2, with D tentatively TRBD1 or TRBD2 (6 bases each). CDR3 length: 18 residues. Per germline, CDR1 MDHEN and CDR2 SYDVKM. Trimming shortened V by 5 bases and J by 3 bases, and 22 bases separated the two germline ends. CDR3 amino acids: CASSTGGLGGADTGELFF. CDR3 sequence (DNA): TGTGCCAGCAGTACTGGGGGCCTGGGGGGCGCCGACACCGGGGAGCTGTTTTTT.

The sample holds a few counts of this clonotype. The V call is TRBV7-6, the J call TRBJ2-7, with 10 positions matching TRBD2. Germline V gives CDR1 SGHVS, CDR2 FNYEAQ. Trimming took 3 bases from V and 0 from J; bases not matched to a gene: 5. This CDR3 has 16 amino acids. The CDR3 sequence: CASSFGASGSSYEQYF. CDR3 nucleotide sequence: TGTGCCAGCAGCTTTGGGGCTAGCGGGAGCTCCTACGAGCAGTACTTC.

This clonotype has a count of ten or more. The rearrangement joins TRBV12-3 or TRBV12-4 to TRBJ1-4, with D possibly being TRBD1 (6 bases). Trimming removed 5 bases at V and 5 bases at J, with 21 bases between. The CDR3 totals 17 residues. CDR3 bases: TGTGCCAGCAGTCAACGGACAGCGTCCACCGGGAATGAAAAACTGTTTTTT. Translation: CASSQRTASTGNEKLFF.

This clonotype has a single count. A much larger clone lies a single base off, so this may be a read error. The CDR3 region is CATSEHRDGGELLF. CDR3 in DNA: TGTGCCACCAGTGAGCACAGGGATGGCGGGGAGCTGCTTTTT. V is TRBV24-1 and J is TRBJ2-2; D may correspond to TRBD1 or TRBD2 (6 bases each). This CDR3 spans 14 amino acids. In germline, CDR1 is KGHDR, CDR2 SFDVKD.

This clonotype showed up just a few times. The CDR3 here is CSAREVERSTDTQYF. The CDR3 bases are TGCAGTGCTAGAGAGGTAGAGCGGAGCACAGATACGCAGTATTTT. The chain is built from TRBV20-1 and TRBJ2-3, with D perhaps TRBD2 (5 bases). Trimming cost V 0 bases and J 0 bases, with 10 bases left between them. Germline values: CDR1 DFQATT, CDR2 SNEGSKA (reference sequence). The CDR3 has 15 amino acids.

This clonotype showed up just a few times. The chain couples TRBV10-3 to TRBJ2-1; possibly TRBD1 for D (6 bases). Germline V lookup: CDR1 ENHRY, CDR2 SYGVKD. This CDR3 comprises 12 residues. V was cut by 3 bases and J by 7 bases, with 7 bases left in between. CDR3 sequence reads: CAISDQGNEQFF. The CDR3 nucleotides read TGTGCCATCAGTGACCAGGGGAATGAGCAGTTCTTC.

The rearrangement joins TRBV20-1 to TRBJ2-3; 10 nucleotides agree with TRBD2. Germline V gives CDR1 DFQATT, CDR2 SNEGSKA (reference sequence). V lost 6 bases to trimming and J lost 4 bases; unmatched junction nucleotides: 10. There are 15 residues in the CDR3. The CDR3 DNA reads TGCAGTGCAGCCCGCCAGCGGGGGGGATCAGATACGCAGTATTTT. Protein: CSAARQRGGSDTQYF.

This clonotype was picked up a small number of times. The J gene is TRBJ2-7, the V gene TRBV20-1; 7 positions agree with TRBD1. Germline loops: CDR1 DFQATT, CDR2 SNEGSKA (reference sequence). The CDR3 contains 15 residues. V lost 3 bases and J lost 0; bases outside the gene matches: 8. CDR3 amino acids: CSARGQNRVSYEQYF. The CDR3 DNA reads as TGCAGTGCTAGGGGACAGAATAGGGTCTCCTACGAGCAGTACTTC.

This sequence joins TRBV25-1 and TRBJ2-5; TRBD1 is a possible D gene (6 bases). This CDR3 has 19 amino acids. Germline V CDR1 and CDR2: MGHDK, SYGVNS. Trimming stripped 3 bases from V and 4 bases from J, with 27 bases between. The CDR3 sequence is CASSDHRLWLQGGAETQYF. CDR3 nucleotides: TGTGCCAGCAGTGATCATCGGCTTTGGTTACAGGGTGGCGCAGAGACCCAGTACTTC. Supplemented by reference TRBV25-1 and TRBJ2-5, the full variable domain reads EADIYQTPRYLVIGTGKKITLECSQTMGHDKMYWYQQDPGMELHLIHYSYGVNSTEKGDLSSESTVSRIRTEHFPLTLESARPSHTSQYLCASSDHRLWLQGGAETQYFGPGTRLLVL.

This clonotype was observed a few times. The chain uses TRBV5-8 and TRBJ1-6, with D unresolved. CDR1 and CDR2 (germline): SGHTS, YDEGEE. V dropped 0 bases and J dropped 8 bases, with 6 bases sitting between them. The CDR3 has 13 residues. The CDR3 coding sequence is TGTGCCAGCAGCTTGGGGGTCGATTCACCCCTCCACTTT. As protein: CASSLGVDSPLHF.

A single count supports this clonotype. The chain has TRBV6-1 and TRBJ2-3, with 13 bases aligning to TRBD2. Trimming took 0 bases from V and 8 from J; bases not matched to a gene: 8. The V gene's germline CDR1 is MNHNS and CDR2 SASEGT. The CDR3 covers 17 residues. The chain's CDR3 is CASSEARLAGGWGTQYF. CDR3 in DNA: TGTGCCAGCAGTGAAGCGCGACTAGCGGGAGGTTGGGGTACGCAGTATTTT.